This T cell receptor beta chain was captured in a study of cytomegalovirus exposure and HLA in healthy donors. In nominal health when sampled, donors likely had unrecorded immune exposures nonetheless. In regard to this clone: A read error may produce the germline difference seen at one junction end.

Both 60 Vbeta primers and 13 Jbeta primers went into the PCR. TCRdb's copy holds only in-frame clones and misses some; the assay was immunoSEQ multiplex PCR. The sample includes roughly 160,000 clones, almost 85% of them seen just once. Germline V gene data show CDR1 as SEHNR and CDR2 as FQNEAQ (reference sequence). The CDR3 is 13 residues long. The TCR was taken from a boy aged 2 to 9 in good health and CMV-seronegative. V is TRBV7-9 and J is TRBJ1-5; D gene unclear. Sequenced material: PBMCs. This CDR3 reads CPSSLEANQPQHF. In nucleotides, the CDR3 is TGTCCCAGCAGCTTAGAAGCCAATCAGCCCCAGCATTTT.